Shown below are 9 T cell receptor beta chains from a single sample sequenced in a study of T cells in Graves' hyperthyroidism and ophthalmopathy. Researchers took RNA transcripts and amplified the TCR beta CDR3 regions from them. First-round RT-PCR with HTBI primers amplified the TCR CDR3 region. TCRdb reanalysed the multiplex PCR reads using MiXCR and keeps one entry per CDR3 protein. The table has roughly 290,000 distinct CDR3 sequences, 17% seen once. The source material was blood. These receptors originate from an older woman with Graves' ophthalmopathy.

This clonotype showed up just a few times. This chain joins TRBV29-1 and TRBJ2-7; tentative D call: TRBD2 (7 bases). CDR1 is SQVTM, CDR2 ANQGSEA, per germline. The V gene lost 6 bases and the J gene lost 1 base, with 22 bases spanning the gap. This CDR3 has 16 amino acids. CDR3 DNA sequence: TGCAGCGTAGGGGGGTTGGCGGGAGTTCTATCCTACGAGCAGTACTTC. It is translated as CSVGGLAGVLSYEQYF.

Ten or more counts support this clonotype. The V call is TRBV27, the J call TRBJ2-7; TRBD1 matches 7 bases. Germline-derived CDR1 and CDR2 are MNHEY and SMNVEV (reference sequence). The trim removed 6 bases at V and 4 bases at J, leaving 6 bases unmatched. The CDR3 runs 13 residues. The CDR3 sequence is CASSRRQGYEQYF. The DNA of the CDR3 is TGTGCCAGCAGCCGGCGACAGGGTTACGAGCAGTACTTC.

This clonotype was found many times. V gene TRBV27 combines with J gene TRBJ1-1, with D tentatively TRBD1 (5 bases). From germline, CDR1 is MNHEY and CDR2 SMNVEV (reference sequence). Trimming removed 5 bases at V and 0 bases at J, with 7 bases between. This CDR3 is built from 13 residues. CDR3: CASSEQVNTEAFF. The CDR3 nucleotides read TGTGCCAGCAGTGAACAGGTGAACACTGAAGCTTTCTTT.

A note on this clonotype: The junction differs from germline at one of its ends, possibly a read error. The chain combines TRBV5-1 with TRBJ1-4; D remains unclear. CDR1 and CDR2 (germline): SGHRS, YFSETQ. This CDR3 has 15 amino acids. The CDR3 sequence: CASGLGSSDNEKLFF. Written as DNA, the CDR3 is TGCGCCAGCGGCTTGGGATCTAGCGATAATGAAAAACTGTTTTTT.

This sequence joins TRBV2 and TRBJ2-1, with 10 bases that match TRBD2. Trimming at V came to 8 bases and at J to 7 bases, leaving 14 bases not matched to a gene. This CDR3 contains 16 residues. Germline V CDR1 and CDR2: SNHLY, FYNNEI. The CDR3 loop reads CASRPRGSGRGNEQFF. In nucleotides, the CDR3 is TGTGCCAGCCGACCTAGGGGCAGCGGGAGGGGGAATGAGCAGTTCTTC.

This clonotype occurred a few times. The chain uses TRBV20-1 and TRBJ2-5; 7 bases map to TRBD1. Germline CDR1 and CDR2: DFQATT and SNEGSKA (reference sequence). Trimming removed 3 bases from V and 5 bases from J; junction bases left unmatched: 6. The CDR3 has 13 amino acids. The CDR3 loop is CSASEGARETQYF. As DNA, the CDR3 is TGCAGTGCTAGTGAGGGGGCGCGGGAGACCCAGTACTTC.

This clonotype occurred a few times. This rearrangement joins TRBV29-1 to TRBJ2-5; the match to TRBD2 covers 8 bases. Germline V lookup: CDR1 SQVTM, CDR2 ANQGSEA. Trimming removed 6 bases from V and 5 bases from J; junction bases left unmatched: 14. The CDR3 is 15 residues long. The CDR3 bases are TGCAGCGTGGCCCCCGGGCGGGAGGTTTGGGAGACCCAGTACTTC. Amino acids: CSVAPGREVWETQYF.

Many counts were recorded for this clonotype. The chain recombines TRBV29-1 with TRBJ1-2; possible D gene TRBD1, 6 bases. V gave up 5 bases and J gave up 7 bases, with 17 bases separating them. This CDR3 region has 13 residues. CDR1 and CDR2 (germline): SQVTM, ANQGSEA. The CDR3 DNA reads TGCAGCGTTCGTCGAGGGGGTTCTGGTGGCTACACCTTC. Translated, it gives CSVRRGGSGGYTF.

Concerning this clonotype itself: A much larger clone sits a single nucleotide away, making a read error possible. The chain uses TRBV5-1 and TRBJ1-4, with TRBD1 identical over 7 bases. This CDR3 contains 15 residues. Germline lookup yields CDR1 SGHRS and CDR2 YFSETQ. V dropped 10 bases and J dropped 5; count of bases not matched to a gene: 14. In DNA, the CDR3 is TGCGCCGGCTGCCGAACCGGGACAGCGAATGAAAAACTGTTTTTT. It encodes CAGCRTGTANEKLFF. The whole variable domain, remainder taken from reference TRBV5-1 and TRBJ1-4, is KAGVTQTPRYLIKTRGQQVTLSCSPISGHRSVSWYQQTPGQGLQFLFEYFSETQRNKGNFPGRFSGRQFSNSRSEMNVSTLELGDSALYLCAGCRTGTANEKLFFGSGTQLSVL.